The entry that follows covers one TCR beta chain sequence. This sample is part of a study of blood T cell repertoires in COVID-19. Some clones are missing from TCRdb's copy, which holds only in-frame ones; the method was immunoSEQ multiplex PCR. The sample yields about 180,000 clones, about 88% seen once. Per the germline V gene, CDR1 is LNHDA and CDR2 is SQIVND (reference sequence). The V and J ends lost 4 bases and 3 bases, in that order; junction bases with no gene match: 3. This CDR3 is built from 17 residues. Everyone who took part was about 18 to 90 years old, and they came from some 23 US areas.

The V and J genes are TRBV19 and TRBJ2-2; TRBD2 agrees at 15 bases. The TCR was taken from a woman aged 40 to 50 with acute COVID-19. What was sequenced was PBMCs or T cells enriched from blood (not recorded which). Here the CDR3 DNA reads TGTGCCAGTAGTAGGACTAGCGGGAGGGCTTACACCGGGGAGCTGTTTTTT. It yields the protein CASSRTSGRAYTGELFF. Variable domain in full (rest from reference TRBV19 and TRBJ2-2): DGGITQSPKYLFRKEGQNVTLSCEQNLNHDAMYWYRQDPGQGLRLIYYSQIVNDFQKGDIAEGYSVSREKKESFPLTVTSAQKNPTAFYLCASSRTSGRAYTGELFFGEGSRLTVL.